This T cell receptor beta chain is from a study of blood T cells in healthy people across ages. Study-wide results and caveats: Naive T cell percentage and TCR beta diversity correlated strongly. Estimates of total diversity, which came from one million sequenced T cells, were considered to be underestimates. Possibly confounding the expanded clonotype changes was the fact that donor CMV status was unknown.

A second about 7 to 11 cycle PCR used barcoded and J-beta primers. The template-switch adaptor was a 5' adaptor with 12 random nucleotides. It tagged each cDNA molecule. TCRdb passed the 5' RACE reads through MiXCR, listing each CDR3 protein once. The sample carries around 2 million distinct CDR3 sequences, about two fifths recorded once. With 0 bases removed from V and 2 bases from J, the gap between germline ends came to 18 bases. This CDR3 is 17 amino acids long. CDR1 is SGHRS, CDR2 YFSETQ, per germline. About this clonotype itself: Its specificity is unknown.

The chain employs TRBV5-1 and TRBJ2-7; D is possibly TRBD1 (6 bases). This receptor was obtained from a human donor in good health. Sequenced material: blood. In DNA, the CDR3 is TGCGCCAGCAGCTTGGCTCTTGGGGGCGCAGCCCCCTACGAGCAGTACTTC. Protein sequence: CASSLALGGAAPYEQYF.